The rows below give T cell receptor beta chains drawn from one sample of a study of a mutant IDH1 vaccine in newly diagnosed glioma. The protocol was immunoSEQ multiplex PCR, while the TCRdb copy is restricted to in-frame clones and leaves out a portion. The sample records 95,000 to 100,000 clones, 70% to 90% being singletons. The sample consisted of PBMCs, taken from a glioma patient treated with radiotherapy, temozolomide or both. The receptor source for this set is a woman in her forties or fifties with glioma. Both conserved end residues are trimmed from each CDR3.

v_call	cdr3_aa
TRBV6-1	ASLSGSGNQPQH
TRBV6-5	ASSYAGSPGETQY
TRBV6-1	ASSEAIGTSSHTDTQY
TRBV19	ASSMGAGELF
TRBV18	ASSPQEGETENTEAF
TRBV4-1	ASSQAQGWSDTQY
TRBV30	AWNQGPKNTEAF
TRBV4-1	ASSQANRGSGTEAF
TRBV6-5	ASSYSGTSATEQF
TRBV6-6	ASSYSYNSGNTIY
TRBV28	ASSFGTSGRDYEQY
TRBV6-6	ASSVTWEQY
TRBV9	ASSGDEQY
TRBV18	ASSRLSRDDEQF
TRBV6-4	ASSDDQTGDHNYGYT
TRBV28	ASSPAWQGREKLF
TRBV18	ASSPAGLAGNYNEQF
TRBV27	ASSSAGGGSTGELF
TRBV7-6	ASSLEGGYTGELF
TRBV28	ASTVGGEGEKLF
TRBV10-1	ASSESGARNTGELF
TRBV6-5	ASTRTGTQETQY
TRBV7-9	ASSLEASGSYEQY
TRBV2	ASIRERNTIY
TRBV7-9	ASSWNEQF
TRBV5-6	ASSQRSGTVYGYT
TRBV10-3	AISKGQGGNTIY
TRBV7-3	ASSLEGSGELF
TRBV19	ASLKRGNTGELF
TRBV5-5	ASSWNLRGNYGYT
TRBV7-6	ASSLRRYNEQF
TRBV5-5	ASKTGVQETQY
TRBV28	ASNRGAYEQY
TRBV9	ASSRDLREKLF
TRBV6-6	ASSYRVNQPQH
TRBV5-1	ASSLGDSSYEQY
TRBV7-9	ASSLGDRDNSPLH